This note documents a single T cell receptor (beta chain) sequence. The sample originates from a study of blood T cell repertoires in COVID-19. About the research overall: In each case, the material was cDNA or gDNA derived from T cells, B-cell-depleted T cells, or PBMCs.

CDR1 is MNHNS, CDR2 SASEGT, per germline. Trimming shortened V by 2 bases and J by 1 base, and 9 bases separated the two germline ends. This CDR3 is 15 amino acids long. In the authors' methods: Using reference gene primer amplification, nucleated cell counts were estimated. TCRdb's table, derived via immunoSEQ multiplex PCR, lists solely in-frame clones and lacks some. V, J and clone size were drawn from that table, and D and trimming were deduced from the DNA. The sample lists about 140,000 clones, around nine tenths seen once, with roughly 1.5% in the top ten. The chain joins TRBV6-1 to TRBJ2-1; D possibly corresponds to TRBD1 (5 bases). The sample consisted of peripheral blood. The TCR comes from a woman aged 45-65 years with acute or convalescent COVID-19. This chain's CDR3 is CASSEQGSSYNEQFF. Here the CDR3 DNA reads TGTGCCAGCAGTGAACAGGGCAGTTCCTACAATGAGCAGTTCTTC.